This passage covers 23 T cell receptor beta chains from one sample sequenced in a study of blood T cell repertoires in COVID-19. TCRdb's table, derived via immunoSEQ multiplex PCR, lists solely in-frame clones and lacks some. The top ten hold roughly 4.8% of the sample, which has approximately 220,000 clones, roughly four fifths seen once. Material for sequencing was PBMCs or T cells enriched from blood (not recorded which). The source is a woman in her forties or fifties who had been exposed to COVID-19.

The chain recombines TRBV5-4 with TRBJ1-1; 7 positions match TRBD1. Per germline, CDR1 SGHNT and CDR2 YYREEE (reference sequence). This CDR3 spans 16 amino acids. The trim removed 4 bases at V and 1 base at J, leaving 10 bases unmatched. The CDR3 reads CASSPTQGRRNTEAFF. DNA of the CDR3: TGTGCCAGCAGCCCAACACAGGGGAGGAGGAACACTGAAGCTTTCTTT. The whole variable domain, remainder taken from reference TRBV5-4 and TRBJ1-1, is ETGVTQSPTHLIKTRGQQVTLRCSSQSGHNTVSWYQQALGQGPQFIFQYYREEENGRGNFPPRFSGLQFPNYSSELNVNALELDDSALYLCASSPTQGRRNTEAFFGQGTRLTVV.

The chain carries TRBV2 and TRBJ1-1; D is possibly TRBD1 (5 bases). This CDR3 has 13 residues. Germline V CDR1 and CDR2: SNHLY, FYNNEI. V lost 5 bases to trimming and J lost 1 base, with 8 bases between them. In nucleotides, the CDR3 is TGTGCCAGCAGTAACGACAGGAACACTGAAGCTTTCTTT. Encoded protein: CASSNDRNTEAFF.

This clone was recorded only once. CDR3 nucleotide sequence: TGTGCCAGCTCACCACCAGGAGGAACAGTACCGACCGGGGAGCTGTTTTTT. It encodes CASSPPGGTVPTGELFF. The chain carries TRBV18 and TRBJ2-2; the D gene is possibly TRBD2 (5 bases). Germline CDR1 and CDR2: KGHSH and LQKENI. V gave up 0 bases and J gave up 5 bases, with 16 bases separating them. The CDR3 length is 17 residues.

The V call is TRBV3-1 (or the pseudogene TRBV3-2), the J call TRBJ1-3, with a tentative D call TRBD1 (6 bases). Looked up from germline, CDR1 is LGHDT and CDR2 is YNNKEL (reference sequence). This CDR3 has 13 amino acids. Deletions cut 5 bases from V and 8 bases from J, with 13 bases between. The CDR3 sequence: CASSTRQAHTIYF. In DNA, the CDR3 is TGTGCCAGCAGCACTCGACAGGCCCACACCATATATTTT.

V usage is TRBV14 and J usage is TRBJ1-1; 7 bases agree with TRBD1. Germline values: CDR1 SGHDN, CDR2 FVKESK. With V trimmed by 0 bases and J by 0 bases, 10 bases remained unmatched. This CDR3 is 18 amino acids long. CDR3 in DNA: TGTGCCAGCAGCCAAGATGATGGAGTAGGGGGCATGAACACTGAAGCTTTCTTT. It translates to CASSQDDGVGGMNTEAFF.

In its sample, this clone was seen a few times. J is TRBJ1-2 and V is TRBV5-6; a weak D match, TRBD1 (5 bases). This CDR3 has 14 residues. Germline-derived CDR1 and CDR2 are SGHDT and YYEEEE. Trimming shortened V by 4 bases and J by 6 bases, and 16 bases separated the two germline ends. The CDR3 DNA sequence: TGTGCCAGCAGCCTGGGCTGGGGAGGGGATGGCTACACCTTC. Amino acid sequence: CASSLGWGGDGYTF.

This chain joins TRBV5-8 and TRBJ1-6; 8 bases match TRBD1. V dropped 3 bases and J dropped 5; count of bases not matched to a gene: 7. The CDR3 has 16 amino acids. Germline CDR1 reads SGHTS; CDR2 reads YDEGEE. CDR3 sequence (DNA): TGTGCCAGCAGCTATGACAGGGGACGGGATAATTCACCCCTCCACTTT. Translation: CASSYDRGRDNSPLHF.

The CDR3 DNA reads TGTGCCAGCAGTCAGGACAGGGGGAATAATTCACCCCTCCACTTT. It codes for CASSQDRGNNSPLHF. The V call is TRBV27, the J call TRBJ1-6; 10 bases align to TRBD1. The germline V gene encodes CDR1 MNHEY and CDR2 SMNVEV (reference sequence). This CDR3 has 15 amino acids. Trimming at V came to 5 bases and at J to 5 bases, leaving 3 bases not matched to a gene.

The chain employs TRBV12-3 or TRBV12-4 and TRBJ1-5, with 7 bases that match TRBD1. The CDR3 is 13 residues long. V lost 7 bases, J lost 3 bases, and 3 bases stayed unmatched. CDR3 sequence: CASTDRYNQPQHF. The CDR3 DNA is TGTGCCAGCACGGACAGGTACAATCAGCCCCAGCATTTT.

This clone was seen once. The CDR3 is CASSSTSDYNEQFF. Written as DNA, the CDR3 is TGTGCCAGCAGCTCTACTAGCGACTACAATGAGCAGTTCTTC. The chain has TRBV5-4 and TRBJ2-1; the match to TRBD2 covers 7 bases. The length of the CDR3 is 14 residues. Per germline, CDR1 SGHNT and CDR2 YYREEE (reference sequence). V trimming: 3 bases; J trimming: 3 bases; junction bases outside the gene matches: 3.

V gene TRBV18 combines with J gene TRBJ1-1; 10 bases map to TRBD1. Germline loops: CDR1 KGHSH, CDR2 LQKENI. V gave up 2 bases and J gave up 0 bases; unmatched junction bases: 9. The CDR3 length is 18 residues. The CDR3 sequence: CASSPRGQGGTMNTEAFF. The CDR3 nucleotides are TGTGCCAGCTCACCAAGAGGACAGGGGGGCACCATGAACACTGAAGCTTTCTTT.

The V call is TRBV18, the J call TRBJ1-6; TRBD1 aligns across 7 bases. V shed 1 base and J 7 bases; nucleotides not matched to a gene: 10. The CDR3 extends over 17 amino acids. Germline V gives CDR1 KGHSH, CDR2 LQKENI. The CDR3: CASSPLGFQGENSPLHF. In DNA, the CDR3 is TGTGCCAGCTCACCACTAGGGTTCCAGGGGGAAAATTCACCCCTCCACTTT.

V and J are TRBV19 and TRBJ1-5, with D possibly matching TRBD1 (5 bases). Germline-derived CDR1 and CDR2 are LNHDA and SQIVND (reference sequence). The CDR3 length is 16 residues. V was trimmed by 5 bases and J by 0 bases, leaving 14 bases between them. The CDR3 DNA reads as TGTGCCAGTAGTTATAGGGGCCCCTATAGCAATCAGCCCCAGCATTTT. Translated, it gives CASSYRGPYSNQPQHF. Full variable domain (remainder filled in from reference TRBV19 and TRBJ1-5): DGGITQSPKYLFRKEGQNVTLSCEQNLNHDAMYWYRQDPGQGLRLIYYSQIVNDFQKGDIAEGYSVSREKKESFPLTVTSAQKNPTAFYLCASSYRGPYSNQPQHFGDGTRLSIL.

V and J are TRBV12-3 or TRBV12-4 and TRBJ2-2, with TRBD2 identical over 8 bases. The junction had 5 bases not matched to a gene; V was cut back by 8 bases and J by 9 bases. This CDR3 region has 12 residues. CDR3 bases: TGTGCCAGCCGGGGGGGGACGAGGGAGCTGTTTTTT. Encoded protein: CASRGGTRELFF.

V gene TRBV29-1 combines with J gene TRBJ2-1; 7 bases align to TRBD1. This CDR3 comprises 12 residues. The V gene end was trimmed by 4 bases and the J gene end by 4 bases; junction bases not matched to a gene: 1. Germline CDR1 reads SQVTM; CDR2 reads ANQGSEA. In nucleotides, the CDR3 is TGCAGCGTTGGGGACAGTTACAATGAGCAGTTCTTC. This codes for CSVGDSYNEQFF.

The V call is TRBV3-1 (or the pseudogene TRBV3-2), the J call TRBJ1-2, with 8 bases that match TRBD1. There are 15 residues in the CDR3. The germline V gene has CDR1 LGHDT and CDR2 YNNKEL (reference sequence). J lost 0 bases, V lost 4 bases, and 4 bases had no gene match. Here the CDR3 reads CASSLDRGPNYGYTF. Written as DNA, the CDR3 is TGTGCCAGCAGCCTTGACAGGGGACCTAACTATGGCTACACCTTC.

The chain couples TRBV7-9 to TRBJ2-3; TRBD1 aligns across 7 bases. J was trimmed by 3 bases and V by 1 base; bases with no gene match: 4. The CDR3 extends over 15 amino acids. CDR1 SEHNR and CDR2 FQNEAQ come from the germline V gene (reference sequence). The CDR3, as DNA: TGTGCCAGCAGCTTAGGGGCGACAGGGACAGATACGCAGTATTTT. Its translation is CASSLGATGTDTQYF.

The chain recombines TRBV19 with TRBJ1-2, with TRBD1 identical over 9 bases. Germline assignment: CDR1 LNHDA and CDR2 SQIVND (reference sequence). The CDR3 has 15 amino acids. After removal of 7 bases from V and 4 bases from J, the junction contained 10 bases not matched to a gene. CDR3 sequence reads: CASTPLTGGGYGYTF. The CDR3 region has the DNA TGTGCCAGTACCCCTTTGACAGGGGGAGGCTATGGCTACACCTTC.

This clone has ten or more counts. The V gene is TRBV2, the J gene TRBJ1-2; D ambiguous. V lost 1 base to trimming and J lost 3 bases, with 12 bases between them. Germline loops: CDR1 SNHLY, CDR2 FYNNEI. This CDR3 has 15 residues. The CDR3 nucleotides read TGTGCCAGCAGTGAAGACCGCCGACGGGACTATGGCTACACCTTC. Its protein is CASSEDRRRDYGYTF.

A word on this clone: The sample contains more than one DNA sequence encoding this CDR3. The chain joins TRBV4-1 to TRBJ2-3, with a tentative D call TRBD2 (5 bases). The germline CDR1 and CDR2 sequences are MGHRA and YSYEKL. The CDR3 runs 17 residues. Trimming pared 0 bases from V and 0 bases from J, leaving 13 bases between. The CDR3 is CASSQESFGISTDTQYF. DNA for the CDR3: TGCGCCAGCAGCCAAGAAAGCTTCGGGATTAGCACAGATACGCAGTATTTT.

V usage is TRBV9 and J usage is TRBJ1-6, with 9 bases identical to TRBD1. The CDR3 is 15 residues long. V trimming: 3 bases; J trimming: 7 bases; junction bases outside the gene matches: 5. Germline assignment: CDR1 SGDLS and CDR2 YYNGEE. The chain's CDR3 is CASSAGDRVNSPLHF. The DNA for the CDR3 is TGTGCCAGCAGCGCCGGGGACAGGGTGAATTCACCCCTCCACTTT.

This clone was detected only a few times. The chain has TRBV5-1 and TRBJ2-3, with 12 bases identical to TRBD2. Per germline, CDR1 SGHRS and CDR2 YFSETQ. This CDR3 region has 16 residues. V lost 4 bases, J lost 4 bases, and 7 bases stayed unmatched. As DNA, the CDR3 is TGCGCCAGCAGCCCCGGACTAGCGGGGTACGCAGATACGCAGTATTTT. Protein sequence: CASSPGLAGYADTQYF.

The chain couples TRBV7-9 to TRBJ1-1; 7 bases are a match to TRBD1. The CDR3 is 15 amino acids. V shed 5 bases, J shed 5 bases, and the junction held 11 bases outside the gene matches. CDR1 is SEHNR and CDR2 is FQNEAQ in the germline V gene (reference sequence). The CDR3 sequence is CASSPGAGGWTEAFF. The CDR3 DNA sequence: TGTGCCAGCAGCCCCGGGGCAGGGGGATGGACTGAAGCTTTCTTT.